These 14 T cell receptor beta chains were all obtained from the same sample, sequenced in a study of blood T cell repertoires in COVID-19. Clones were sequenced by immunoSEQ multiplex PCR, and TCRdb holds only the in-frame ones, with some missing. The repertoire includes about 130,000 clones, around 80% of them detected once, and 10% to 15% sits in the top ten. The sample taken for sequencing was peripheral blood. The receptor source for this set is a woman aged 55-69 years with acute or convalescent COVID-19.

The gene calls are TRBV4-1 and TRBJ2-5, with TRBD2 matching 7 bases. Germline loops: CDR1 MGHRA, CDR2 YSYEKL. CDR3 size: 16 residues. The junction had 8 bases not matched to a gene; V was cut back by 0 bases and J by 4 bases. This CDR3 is CASSQDLKRGSETQYF. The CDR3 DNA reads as TGCGCCAGCAGCCAAGATCTTAAGCGGGGATCAGAGACCCAGTACTTC.

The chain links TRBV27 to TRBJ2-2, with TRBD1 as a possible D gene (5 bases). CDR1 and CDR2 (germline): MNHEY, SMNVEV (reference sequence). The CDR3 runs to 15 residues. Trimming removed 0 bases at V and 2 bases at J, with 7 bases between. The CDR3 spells CASSLSWGNTGELFF. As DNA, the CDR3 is TGTGCCAGCAGTTTATCGTGGGGCAACACCGGGGAGCTGTTTTTT.

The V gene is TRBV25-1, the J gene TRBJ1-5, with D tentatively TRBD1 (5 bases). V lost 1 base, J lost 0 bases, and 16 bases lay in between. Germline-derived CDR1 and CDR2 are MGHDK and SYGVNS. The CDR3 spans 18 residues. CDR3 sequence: CASSELDQDIYSNQPQHF. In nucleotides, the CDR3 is TGTGCCAGCAGTGAATTGGATCAGGACATCTATAGCAATCAGCCCCAGCATTTT. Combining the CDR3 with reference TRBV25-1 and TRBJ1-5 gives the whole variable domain EADIYQTPRYLVIGTGKKITLECSQTMGHDKMYWYQQDPGMELHLIHYSYGVNSTEKGDLSSESTVSRIRTEHFPLTLESARPSHTSQYLCASSELDQDIYSNQPQHFGDGTRLSIL.

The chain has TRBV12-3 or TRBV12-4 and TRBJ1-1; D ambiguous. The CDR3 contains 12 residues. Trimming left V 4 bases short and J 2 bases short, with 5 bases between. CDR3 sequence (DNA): TGTGCCAGCAGTTCCCGTAACACTGAAGCTTTCTTT. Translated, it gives CASSSRNTEAFF.

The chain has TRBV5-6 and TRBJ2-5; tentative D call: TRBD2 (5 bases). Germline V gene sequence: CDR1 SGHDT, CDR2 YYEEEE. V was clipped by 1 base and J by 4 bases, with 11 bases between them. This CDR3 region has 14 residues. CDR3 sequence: CASSLFGVAETQYF. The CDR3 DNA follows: TGTGCCAGCAGCTTGTTCGGGGTAGCAGAGACCCAGTACTTC.

The CDR3 reads CATSDSQGYGYTF. Written as DNA, the CDR3 is TGTGCCACCAGTGACTCACAGGGCTATGGCTACACCTTC. The rearrangement joins TRBV24-1 to TRBJ1-2; perhaps TRBD1 as D (6 bases). In germline, CDR1 is KGHDR, CDR2 SFDVKD. The germline V and J ends were trimmed by 4 bases and 4 bases, with 9 bases remaining between them. This CDR3 spans 13 amino acids.

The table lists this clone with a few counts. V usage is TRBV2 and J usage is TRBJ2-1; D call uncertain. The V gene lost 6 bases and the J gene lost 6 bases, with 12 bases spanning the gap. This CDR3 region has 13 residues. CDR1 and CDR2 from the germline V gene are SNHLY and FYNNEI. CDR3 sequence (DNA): TGTGCCAGCAGAGAGCCCCCTCTCAATGAGCAGTTCTTC. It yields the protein CASREPPLNEQFF.

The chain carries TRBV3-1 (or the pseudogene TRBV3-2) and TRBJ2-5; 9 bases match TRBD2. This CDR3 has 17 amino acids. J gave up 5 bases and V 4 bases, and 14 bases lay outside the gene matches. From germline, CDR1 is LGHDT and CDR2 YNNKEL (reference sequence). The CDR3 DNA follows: TGTGCCAGCAGCCGGGCCGCTAGCGGGACCACTCGGGAGACCCAGTACTTC. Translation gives CASSRAASGTTRETQYF.

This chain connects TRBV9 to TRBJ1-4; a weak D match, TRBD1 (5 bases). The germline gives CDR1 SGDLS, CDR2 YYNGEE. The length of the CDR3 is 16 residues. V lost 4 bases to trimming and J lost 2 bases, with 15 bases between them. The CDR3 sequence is CASSPRVGGTNEKLFF. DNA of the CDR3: TGTGCCAGCAGCCCCCGAGTGGGGGGGACTAATGAAAAACTGTTTTTT.

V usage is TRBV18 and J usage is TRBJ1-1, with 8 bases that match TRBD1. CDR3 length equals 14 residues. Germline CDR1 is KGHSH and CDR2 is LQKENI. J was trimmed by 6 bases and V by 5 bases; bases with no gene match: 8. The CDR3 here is CASSTSQGAAEAFF. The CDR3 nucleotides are TGTGCCAGCTCAACTTCTCAGGGGGCCGCTGAAGCTTTCTTT.

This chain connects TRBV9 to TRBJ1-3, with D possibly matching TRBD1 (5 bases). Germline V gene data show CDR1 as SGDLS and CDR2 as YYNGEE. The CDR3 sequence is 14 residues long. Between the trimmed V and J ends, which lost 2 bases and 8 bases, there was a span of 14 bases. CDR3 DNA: TGTGCCAGCAGCGTCCGGGACTCTTGGGACACCATATATTTT. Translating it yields CASSVRDSWDTIYF.

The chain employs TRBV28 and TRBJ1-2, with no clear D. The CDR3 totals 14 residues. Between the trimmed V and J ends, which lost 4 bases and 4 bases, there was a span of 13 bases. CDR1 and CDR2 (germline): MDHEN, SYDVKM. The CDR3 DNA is TGTGCCAGCAGTTCTGGACGGGGAGGCTATGGCTACACCTTC. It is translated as CASSSGRGGYGYTF.

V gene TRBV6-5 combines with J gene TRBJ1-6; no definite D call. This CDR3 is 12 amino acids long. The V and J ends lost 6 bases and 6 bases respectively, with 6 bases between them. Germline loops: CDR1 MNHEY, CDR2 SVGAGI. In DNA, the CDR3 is TGTGCCAGCAGGACTGTTAATTCACCCCTCCACTTT. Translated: CASRTVNSPLHF.

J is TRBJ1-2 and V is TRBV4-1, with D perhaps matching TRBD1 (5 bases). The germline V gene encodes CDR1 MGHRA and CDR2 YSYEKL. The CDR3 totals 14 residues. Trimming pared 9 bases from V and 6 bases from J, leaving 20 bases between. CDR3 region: CASKPRDGGDGYTF. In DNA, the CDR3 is TGCGCCAGTAAGCCCCGTGATGGGGGGGATGGCTACACCTTC.